The 25 T cell receptor beta chains in this list originate from one sample, sequenced in a study of blood T cells in healthy people across ages. Then a second PCR, running roughly 7 to 11 cycles, was carried out with a sample-barcoded 5' primer and a J-beta primer mix. One entry per CDR3 protein, called by TCRdb with MiXCR from the 5' RACE reads. Among around 970,000 distinct CDR3 sequences, roughly 50% were seen once, and the ten largest hold around 21%. The sequencing input was blood. These receptors were obtained from a woman aged 55 to 70 in good health.

There are a few counts of this clonotype. The chain uses TRBV4-1 and TRBJ2-7; D gene ambiguous. The CDR3 spans 16 residues. Per the germline V gene, CDR1 is MGHRA and CDR2 is YSYEKL. Between the trimmed V and J ends, which lost 0 bases and 5 bases, there was a span of 17 bases. The CDR3 DNA is TGCGCCAGCAGCCAAGATCACCGGGTAGGAGTGAACGAGCAGTACTTC. It is translated as CASSQDHRVGVNEQYF.

Of note for this clonotype: Germline is not matched at one junction end, which may reflect a read error. V is TRBV7-3 and J is TRBJ2-1; 7 nucleotides line up with TRBD2. The germline V gene encodes CDR1 SGHTA and CDR2 FQGTGA. The CDR3 loop spans 17 amino acids. CDR3 nucleotides: TGTGCCAGCAGCTTAAGGGGGGTAGCGGGCTCCTGCAATGAGCAGTTCTTC. This sequence encodes CASSLRGVAGSCNEQFF.

The table lists this clonotype with a few counts. The V call is TRBV27, the J call TRBJ2-6; D gene unclear. The V and J ends lost 4 bases and 0 bases respectively, with 10 bases between them. CDR1 and CDR2 (germline): MNHEY, SMNVEV (reference sequence). This CDR3 is 16 amino acids long. CDR3 bases: TGTGCCAGCAGTTCCCTAGGATACTCTGGGGCCAACGTCCTGACTTTC. Protein product: CASSSLGYSGANVLTF.

The chain uses TRBV11-2 and TRBJ2-5; TRBD2 aligns across 10 bases. The DNA end is a closer match to TRBJ2-7, so the J assignment may be wrong. The CDR3 runs to 18 residues. The germline V gene encodes CDR1 SGHAT and CDR2 FQNNGV. The CDR3 spells CASSSSSCTSGDAYEQYF. CDR3 nucleotide sequence: TGTGCCAGCAGCTCCAGCAGCTGTACTAGCGGGGACGCCTACGAGCAGTACTTC.

The chain employs TRBV24-1 and TRBJ2-1, with D possibly being TRBD1 (5 bases). Trimming removed 2 bases from V and 5 bases from J, with 9 bases in between. This CDR3 is 14 amino acids long. From germline, CDR1 is KGHDR and CDR2 SFDVKD. CDR3 region: CATSDWGVNNEQFF. The CDR3 DNA reads as TGTGCCACCAGTGATTGGGGCGTCAACAATGAGCAGTTCTTC.

This clonotype came up a few times. The chain is built from TRBV2 and TRBJ2-5, with D tentatively TRBD2 (5 bases). Deletions cut 4 bases from V and 5 bases from J, with 14 bases between. The CDR3 extends over 14 amino acids. Germline loops: CDR1 SNHLY, CDR2 FYNNEI. CDR3 region: CASSGSGGRETQYF. The CDR3 nucleotides are TGTGCCAGCAGTGGGTCGGGCGGGCGCGAGACCCAGTACTTC. Full variable domain (remainder filled in from reference TRBV2 and TRBJ2-5): EPEVTQTPSHQVTQMGQEVILRCVPISNHLYFYWYRQILGQKVEFLVSFYNNEISEKSEIFDDQFSVERPDGSNFTLKIRSTKLEDSAMYFCASSGSGGRETQYFGPGTRLLVL.

This clonotype was found a few times. Here the CDR3 DNA reads TGTGCCAGCAGTTCCAGGGAGCCCTCCACAGATACGCAGTATTTT. It encodes CASSSREPSTDTQYF. The J gene is TRBJ2-3, the V gene TRBV27, with D perhaps assigned TRBD1 or TRBD2 (5 bases each). This CDR3 comprises 15 residues. Trimming took off 4 bases at V and 2 bases at J, with 13 bases between the two ends. Germline values: CDR1 MNHEY, CDR2 SMNVEV (reference sequence).

The CDR3 spells CASSEARQPPNIQYF. Written as DNA, the CDR3 is TGTGCCAGCAGTGAAGCTCGGCAGCCCCCGAACATTCAGTACTTC. The chain recombines TRBV2 with TRBJ2-4; D remains ambiguous. Between the trimmed V and J ends, which lost 0 bases and 7 bases, there was a span of 13 bases. The germline V gene has CDR1 SNHLY and CDR2 FYNNEI. There are 15 residues in the CDR3.

The chain carries TRBV28 and TRBJ2-3; TRBD2 agrees at 8 bases. Germline CDR1 is MDHEN and CDR2 is SYDVKM. After removal of 5 bases from V and 5 bases from J, the junction contained 9 bases not matched to a gene. There are 15 residues in the CDR3. CDR3 sequence (DNA): TGTGCCAGCAGTCCCCCAGCGGGAGCAGGAGATACGCAGTATTTT. Protein product: CASSPPAGAGDTQYF.

The chain couples TRBV20-1 to TRBJ2-1, with 9 bases matching TRBD2. This CDR3 comprises 15 residues. V shed 2 bases and J 5 bases; nucleotides not matched to a gene: 7. Per germline, CDR1 DFQATT and CDR2 SNEGSKA (reference sequence). CDR3 DNA sequence: TGCAGTGCTAGAATTCGGCCTAGCGGGAACAATGAGCAGTTCTTC. Amino acids: CSARIRPSGNNEQFF.

The chain links TRBV6-2 or TRBV6-3 to TRBJ1-5; perhaps TRBD1 as D (6 bases). The CDR3 has 16 residues. CDR1 is MNHEY and CDR2 is SVGEGT in the germline V gene. Trimming took 6 bases from V and 5 from J, leaving 20 bases between them. The chain's CDR3 is CASRTGDGVSDQPQHF. The CDR3 DNA sequence: TGTGCCAGCAGGACAGGAGACGGAGTAAGCGATCAGCCCCAGCATTTT.

The rearrangement joins TRBV27 to TRBJ2-3; 10 bases match TRBD2. After removal of 6 bases from V and 2 bases from J, the junction contained 11 bases not matched to a gene. Germline loops: CDR1 MNHEY, CDR2 SMNVEV (reference sequence). The CDR3 totals 17 residues. The CDR3 DNA reads as TGTGCCAGCAGAAATCCGGGACTAGCGAGTAACACAGATACGCAGTATTTT. It encodes CASRNPGLASNTDTQYF.

In this sample, this clonotype turned up many times. The chain recombines TRBV20-1 with TRBJ2-7, with 7 nucleotides matching TRBD2. Trimming cost V 1 base and J 2 bases; bases outside gene matches: 14. Per the germline V gene, CDR1 is DFQATT and CDR2 is SNEGSKA (reference sequence). The CDR3 length is 17 residues. The CDR3 is CSARVMLAVTHTYEQYF. CDR3 sequence (DNA): TGCAGTGCTAGAGTAATGCTAGCGGTTACCCACACCTACGAGCAGTACTTC.

This clonotype occurred a few times. The V gene is TRBV10-3, the J gene TRBJ2-1, with 7 bases aligning to TRBD2. V shed 10 bases, J shed 5 bases, and the junction held 11 bases outside the gene matches. Germline CDR1 ENHRY, CDR2 SYGVKD. This CDR3 region has 14 residues. The CDR3 DNA reads TGTGCCACCCGGGGAGTGGGGGGGGACAATGAGCAGTTCTTC. Amino acids: CATRGVGGDNEQFF.

V and J are TRBV4-1 and TRBJ2-5; 8 nucleotides agree with TRBD2. The germline gives CDR1 MGHRA, CDR2 YSYEKL. This CDR3 region has 15 residues. The J segment lost 11 bases and the V segment lost 2 bases, leaving 13 bases of the junction unmatched. The CDR3 protein is CASSQSGLASNKQYF. CDR3 bases: TGCGCCAGCAGCCAATCTGGACTAGCCTCCAACAAGCAGTACTTC.

This chain joins TRBV12-3 or TRBV12-4 and TRBJ2-7; no clear D. Deletions cut 3 bases from V and 3 bases from J, with 12 bases between. This CDR3 is built from 14 residues. Here the CDR3 reads CASSFRLFNYEQYF. DNA of the CDR3: TGTGCCAGCAGTTTTAGATTGTTTAACTACGAGCAGTACTTC.

This chain uses TRBV20-1 with TRBJ2-7, with TRBD2 identical over 9 bases. This CDR3 region has 15 residues. Germline V lookup: CDR1 DFQATT, CDR2 SNEGSKA (reference sequence). Germline trimming cut 5 bases from V and 2 bases from J; bases unmatched to any gene: 10. The CDR3 nucleotides read TGCAGTGCTCCCGGAGGGCGGGAGGGCCCCTACGAGCAGTACTTC. Translated, it gives CSAPGGREGPYEQYF.

This clonotype was seen more than once but under ten times. This chain uses TRBV5-1 with TRBJ2-4, with D perhaps TRBD1 or TRBD2 (5 bases each). This CDR3 spans 16 amino acids. Germline V gene lookup returns CDR1 SGHRS and CDR2 YFSETQ. V lost 2 bases and J lost 2, with 14 bases in between. The CDR3 is CASSLGAGGSKNIQYF. CDR3 bases: TGCGCCAGCAGCTTAGGGGCCGGAGGATCCAAAAACATTCAGTACTTC.

This clonotype was counted only a few times. The rearrangement links TRBV20-1 to TRBJ2-1; 12 bases match TRBD2. CDR1 DFQATT and CDR2 SNEGSKA come from the germline V gene (reference sequence). The CDR3 has 17 residues. V shed 6 bases and J 3 bases; nucleotides not matched to a gene: 12. CDR3 amino acids: CSANLAGGPYFYNEQFF. The CDR3 DNA sequence: TGCAGTGCAAACCTAGCGGGAGGGCCGTATTTCTACAATGAGCAGTTCTTC.

The chain employs TRBV7-6 and TRBJ2-6; D may be TRBD2 (5 bases). Per germline, CDR1 SGHVS and CDR2 FNYEAQ. This CDR3 contains 14 residues. V lost 5 bases and J lost 3, with 8 bases in between. CDR3 nucleotides: TGTGCCAGCAGCCCTAGCTTTGGGGCCAACGTCCTGACTTTC. It yields the protein CASSPSFGANVLTF.

This chain uses TRBV6-1 with TRBJ2-3; D is unresolved. Germline CDR1 and CDR2: MNHNS and SASEGT. Between the trimmed V and J ends, which lost 6 bases and 4 bases, there was a span of 14 bases. The CDR3 is 14 residues long. CDR3 sequence reads: CASRALLGADTQYF. Here the CDR3 DNA reads TGTGCCAGCAGAGCCCTTCTGGGCGCAGATACGCAGTATTTT.

This clonotype is a singleton in its sample. This rearrangement joins TRBV18 to TRBJ2-1, with 9 bases identical to TRBD1. The J call may be in error: the DNA end matches TRBJ2-7 better. CDR1 is KGHSH, CDR2 LQKENI, per germline. The CDR3 has 15 amino acids. Here the CDR3 reads CASSPGRDRVYEQYF. In DNA, the CDR3 is TGTGCCAGCTCACCTGGCCGGGACAGGGTCTACGAGCAGTACTTC.

The V gene is TRBV4-1, the J gene TRBJ2-1; 9 bases map to TRBD1. The ends lost 4 bases at V and 7 bases at J; junction bases unmatched: 5. Germline V gives CDR1 MGHRA, CDR2 YSYEKL. The CDR3 has 14 amino acids. The CDR3, as DNA: TGCGCCAGCAGCCGGACAGGGGAAAAGAATGAGCAGTTCTTC. As protein: CASSRTGEKNEQFF.

This chain links TRBV29-1 with TRBJ2-7; no reliable D call. V lost 5 bases to trimming and J lost 5 bases, with 7 bases between them. The CDR3 length is 10 residues. In germline, CDR1 is SQVTM, CDR2 ANQGSEA. The CDR3 DNA reads TGCAGCGTTTGGGTCAACGAGCAGTACTTC. This sequence encodes CSVWVNEQYF.

The chain recombines TRBV7-2 with TRBJ1-2; the D gene is possibly TRBD1 (6 bases). The CDR3 consists of 14 residues. CDR1 and CDR2 from the germline V gene are SGHTA and FQGNSA. Between the trimmed V and J ends, which lost 5 bases and 4 bases, there was a span of 14 bases. Here the CDR3 DNA reads TGTGCCAGCAGCCCTGGACAGACCCTCTATGGCTACACCTTC. Translating it yields CASSPGQTLYGYTF.